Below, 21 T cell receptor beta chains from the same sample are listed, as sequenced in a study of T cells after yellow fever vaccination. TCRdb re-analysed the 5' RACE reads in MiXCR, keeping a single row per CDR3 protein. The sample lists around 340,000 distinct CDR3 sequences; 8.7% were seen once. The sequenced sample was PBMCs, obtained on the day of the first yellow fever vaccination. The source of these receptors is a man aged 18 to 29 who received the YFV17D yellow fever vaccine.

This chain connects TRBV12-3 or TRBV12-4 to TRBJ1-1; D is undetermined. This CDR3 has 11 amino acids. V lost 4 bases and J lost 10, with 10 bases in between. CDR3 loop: CASSSRSGAFF. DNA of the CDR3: TGTGCCAGCAGTTCCCGGTCAGGAGCTTTCTTT.

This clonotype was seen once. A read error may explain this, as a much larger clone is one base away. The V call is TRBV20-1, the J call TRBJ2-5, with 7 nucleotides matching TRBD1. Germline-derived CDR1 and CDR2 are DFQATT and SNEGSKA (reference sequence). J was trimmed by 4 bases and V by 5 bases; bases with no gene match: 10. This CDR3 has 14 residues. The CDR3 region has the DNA TGCAGTGCTTGTCCGGACAGGATGCTAGAGACCCAGTACTTC. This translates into CSACPDRMLETQYF.

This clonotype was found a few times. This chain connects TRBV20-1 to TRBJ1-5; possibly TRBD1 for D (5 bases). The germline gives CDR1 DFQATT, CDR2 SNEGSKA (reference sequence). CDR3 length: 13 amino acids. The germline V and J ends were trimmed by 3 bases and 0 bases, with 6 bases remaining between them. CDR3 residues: CSARGLSNQPQHF. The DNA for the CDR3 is TGCAGTGCTAGGGGGCTTAGCAATCAGCCCCAGCATTTT.

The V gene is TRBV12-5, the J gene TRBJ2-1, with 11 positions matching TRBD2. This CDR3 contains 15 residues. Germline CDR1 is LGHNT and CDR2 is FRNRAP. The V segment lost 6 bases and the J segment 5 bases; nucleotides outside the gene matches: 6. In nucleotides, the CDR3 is TGTGCTAGTGGACCTAGCGGGGGGCCCCACAATGAGCAGTTCTTC. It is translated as CASGPSGGPHNEQFF.

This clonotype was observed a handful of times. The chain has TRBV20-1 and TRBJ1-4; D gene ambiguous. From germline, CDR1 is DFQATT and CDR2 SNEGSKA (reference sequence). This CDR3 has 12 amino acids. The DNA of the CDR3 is TGCAGGAGAGGGCGTACTAATGAAAAACTGTTTTTT. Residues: CRRGRTNEKLFF.

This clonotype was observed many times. CDR3: CASSLGGGYNEQFF. As DNA, the CDR3 is TGTGCCAGCAGTTTGGGCGGGGGGTACAATGAGCAGTTCTTC. V usage is TRBV12-3 or TRBV12-4 and J usage is TRBJ2-1; 8 nucleotides match TRBD2. This CDR3 spans 14 amino acids. Trimming took 3 bases from V and 4 from J; bases not matched to a gene: 2.

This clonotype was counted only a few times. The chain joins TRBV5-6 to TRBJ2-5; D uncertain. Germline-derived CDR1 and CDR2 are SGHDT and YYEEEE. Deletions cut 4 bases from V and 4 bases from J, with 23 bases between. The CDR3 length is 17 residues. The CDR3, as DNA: TGTGCCAGCAGCCTCCTGGCTGGGTGGCAATTTGGAGAGACCCAGTACTTC. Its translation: CASSLLAGWQFGETQYF. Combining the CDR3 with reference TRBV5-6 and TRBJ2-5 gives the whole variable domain DAGVTQSPTHLIKTRGQQVTLRCSPKSGHDTVSWYQQALGQGPQFIFQYYEEEERQRGNFPDRFSGHQFPNYSSELNVNALLLGDSALYLCASSLLAGWQFGETQYFGPGTRLLVL.

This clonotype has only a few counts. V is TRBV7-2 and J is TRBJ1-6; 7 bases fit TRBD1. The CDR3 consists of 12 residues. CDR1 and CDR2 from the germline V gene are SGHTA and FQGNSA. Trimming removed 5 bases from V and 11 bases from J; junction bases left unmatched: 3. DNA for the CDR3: TGTGCCAGCAGCGGACAGGTACCACCCCTCCACTTT. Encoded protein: CASSGQVPPLHF.

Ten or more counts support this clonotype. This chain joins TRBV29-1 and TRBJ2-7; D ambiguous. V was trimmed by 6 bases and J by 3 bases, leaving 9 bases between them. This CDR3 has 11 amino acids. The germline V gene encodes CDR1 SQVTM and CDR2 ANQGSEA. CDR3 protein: CSVQYNYEQYV. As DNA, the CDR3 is TGCAGCGTCCAGTATAACTACGAGCAGTACGTC.

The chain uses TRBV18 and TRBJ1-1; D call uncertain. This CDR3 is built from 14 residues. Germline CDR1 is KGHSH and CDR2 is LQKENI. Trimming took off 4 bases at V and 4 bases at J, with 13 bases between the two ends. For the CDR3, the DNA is TGTGCCAGCTCACTGGTCGGACGGACCACTGAAGCTTTCTTT. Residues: CASSLVGRTTEAFF.

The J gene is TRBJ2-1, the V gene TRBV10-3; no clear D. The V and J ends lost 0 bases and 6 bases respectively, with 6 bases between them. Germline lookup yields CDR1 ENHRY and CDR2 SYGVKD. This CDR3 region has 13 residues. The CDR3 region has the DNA TGTGCCATCAGTGAGTCTGGGGTCAATGAGCAGTTCTTC. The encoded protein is CAISESGVNEQFF.

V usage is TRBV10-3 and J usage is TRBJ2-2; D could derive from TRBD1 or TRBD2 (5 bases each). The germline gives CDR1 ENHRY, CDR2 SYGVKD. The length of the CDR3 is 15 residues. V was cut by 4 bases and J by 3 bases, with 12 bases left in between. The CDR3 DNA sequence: TGTGCCATCAGTGCCGGGACGACTTACACCGGGGAGCTGTTTTTT. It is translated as CAISAGTTYTGELFF.

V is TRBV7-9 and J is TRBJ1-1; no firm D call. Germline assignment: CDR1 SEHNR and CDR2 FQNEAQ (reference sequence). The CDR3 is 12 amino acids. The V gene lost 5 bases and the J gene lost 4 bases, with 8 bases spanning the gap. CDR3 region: CASSSSLTEAFF. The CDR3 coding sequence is TGTGCCAGCAGCAGTTCTCTCACTGAAGCTTTCTTT.

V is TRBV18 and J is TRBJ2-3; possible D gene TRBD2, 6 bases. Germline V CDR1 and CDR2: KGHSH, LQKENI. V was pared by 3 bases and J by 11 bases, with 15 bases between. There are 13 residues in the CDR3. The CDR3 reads CASSPGSPGGQYF. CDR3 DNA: TGTGCCAGCTCACCGGGATCACCCGGGGGGCAGTATTTT. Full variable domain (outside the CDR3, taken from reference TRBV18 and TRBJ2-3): NAGVMQNPRHLVRRRGQEARLRCSPMKGHSHVYWYRQLPEEGLKFMVYLQKENIIDESGMPKERFSAEFPKEGPSILRIQQVVRGDSAAYFCASSPGSPGGQYFGPGTRLTVL.

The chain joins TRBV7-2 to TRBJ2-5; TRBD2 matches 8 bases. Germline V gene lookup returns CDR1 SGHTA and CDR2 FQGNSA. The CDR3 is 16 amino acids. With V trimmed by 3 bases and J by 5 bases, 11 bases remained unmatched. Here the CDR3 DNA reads TGTGCCAGCAGCTTGCTAGGTGGGGGACTAGTGGAGACCCAGTACTTC. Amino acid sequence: CASSLLGGGLVETQYF.

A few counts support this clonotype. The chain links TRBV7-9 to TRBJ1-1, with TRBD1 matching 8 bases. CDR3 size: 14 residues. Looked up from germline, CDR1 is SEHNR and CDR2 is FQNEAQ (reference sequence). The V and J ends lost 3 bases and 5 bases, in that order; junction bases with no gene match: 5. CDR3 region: CASSFQGAATEAFF. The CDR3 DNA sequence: TGTGCCAGCAGCTTCCAGGGGGCTGCAACTGAAGCTTTCTTT.

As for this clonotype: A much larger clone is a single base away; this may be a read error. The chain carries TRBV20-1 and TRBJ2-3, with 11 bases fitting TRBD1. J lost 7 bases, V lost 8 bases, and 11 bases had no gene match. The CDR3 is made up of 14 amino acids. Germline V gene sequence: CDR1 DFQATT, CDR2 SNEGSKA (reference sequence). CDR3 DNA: TGCAGTCGACTTTCGGGACAGGGGGTGAATACGCAGTATTTT. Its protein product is CSRLSGQGVNTQYF.

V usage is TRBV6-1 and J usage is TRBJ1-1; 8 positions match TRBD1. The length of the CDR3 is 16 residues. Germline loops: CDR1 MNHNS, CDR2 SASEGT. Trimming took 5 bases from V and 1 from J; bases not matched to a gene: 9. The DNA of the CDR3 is TGTGCCAGCAGTAAACAGACAGGGGCCCGGAACACTGAAGCTTTCTTT. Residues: CASSKQTGARNTEAFF.

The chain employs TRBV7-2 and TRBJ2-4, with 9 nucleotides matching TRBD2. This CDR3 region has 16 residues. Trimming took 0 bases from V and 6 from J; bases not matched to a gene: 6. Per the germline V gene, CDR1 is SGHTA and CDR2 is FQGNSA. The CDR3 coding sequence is TGTGCCAGCAGCTTAGCGTCGACTAGCGGATTAAACATTCAGTACTTC. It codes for CASSLASTSGLNIQYF.

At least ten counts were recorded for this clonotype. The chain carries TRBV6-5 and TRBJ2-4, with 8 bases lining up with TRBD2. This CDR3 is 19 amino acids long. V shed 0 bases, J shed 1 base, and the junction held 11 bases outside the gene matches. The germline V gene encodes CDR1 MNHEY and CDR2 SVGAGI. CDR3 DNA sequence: TGTGCCAGCAGTTACTCGTCCGGGGGGGCCTCTCAGGCCAAAAACATTCAGTACTTC. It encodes CASSYSSGGASQAKNIQYF.

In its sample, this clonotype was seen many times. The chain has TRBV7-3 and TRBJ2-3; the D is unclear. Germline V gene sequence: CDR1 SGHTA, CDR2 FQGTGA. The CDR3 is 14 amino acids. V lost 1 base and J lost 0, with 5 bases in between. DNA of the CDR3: TGTGCCAGCAGCTTAAGTCCTAGCACAGATACGCAGTATTTT. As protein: CASSLSPSTDTQYF.